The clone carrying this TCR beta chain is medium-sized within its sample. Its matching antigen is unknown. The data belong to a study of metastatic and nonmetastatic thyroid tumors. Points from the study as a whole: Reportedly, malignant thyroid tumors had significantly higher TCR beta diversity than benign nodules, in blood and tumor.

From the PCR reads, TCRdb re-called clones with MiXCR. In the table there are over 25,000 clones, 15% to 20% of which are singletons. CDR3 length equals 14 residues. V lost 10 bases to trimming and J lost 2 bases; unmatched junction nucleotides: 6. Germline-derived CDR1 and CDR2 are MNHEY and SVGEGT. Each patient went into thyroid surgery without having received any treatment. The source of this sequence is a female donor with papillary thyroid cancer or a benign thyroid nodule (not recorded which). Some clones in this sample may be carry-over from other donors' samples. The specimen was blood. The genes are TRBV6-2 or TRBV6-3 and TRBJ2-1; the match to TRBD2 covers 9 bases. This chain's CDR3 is CAIVAGDAYNEQFF. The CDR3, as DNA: TGTGCCATCGTAGCGGGGGATGCCTACAATGAGCAGTTCTTC.